Given below is one T cell receptor (beta chain) in context. Its antigen is not identified. Trimming removed 0 bases from V and 3 bases from J, with 10 bases in between. The germline gives CDR1 SGHNT, CDR2 YYREEE (reference sequence). This CDR3 is 15 amino acids long. The sample comes from a study of cytomegalovirus exposure and HLA in healthy donors. Study outcomes and limitations: Owing to their indistinguishability, certain V segments, notably TRBV6-2 and TRBV6-3, were excluded. Most TCR sequences were seen very rarely across donors, but some public TCRs occurred in many. When analyzed later, the rates of TCR association showed variation by HLA locus, with DRB1 the most and HLA-C the fewest.

Despite likely unrecorded immune exposures, the donors were nominally healthy at the time of sampling. In the PCR, 60 Vbeta and 13 Jbeta primers were used. Sequencing used immunoSEQ multiplex PCR; TCRdb keeps in-frame clones, though not all of them. The sample contains about 130,000 clones, 80% of which appear only once. The material sequenced was PBMCs. The gene calls are TRBV5-4 and TRBJ2-1, with TRBD2 as a possible D gene (5 bases). The receptor comes from a man between 40 and 49 years old in good health and CMV-seronegative. CDR3 sequence reads: CASSLGTYYYNEQFF. The CDR3 DNA follows: TGTGCCAGCAGCTTGGGGACTTACTACTACAATGAGCAGTTCTTC. Based on the CDR3 plus reference TRBV5-4 and TRBJ2-1, the full variable domain is ETGVTQSPTHLIKTRGQQVTLRCSSQSGHNTVSWYQQALGQGPQFIFQYYREEENGRGNFPPRFSGLQFPNYSSELNVNALELDDSALYLCASSLGTYYYNEQFFGPGTRLTVL.